These 17 T cell receptor beta chains came from one sample sequenced in a study of Tregs in tolerant kidney transplant recipients. The repertoire was sequenced with immunoSEQ multiplex PCR; TCRdb's copy has only in-frame clones and lacks some. The sample includes around 50,000 clones, around 83% of them seen just once. Sequences were obtained from CD4+ T cells from blood. These receptors all come from a human donor in good health.

The V call is TRBV5-8, the J call TRBJ2-4; 8 bases match TRBD1. CDR3 length: 15 amino acids. The junction had 7 bases not matched to a gene; V was cut back by 3 bases and J by 5 bases. Germline-derived CDR1 and CDR2 are SGHTS and YDEGEE. CDR3 protein: CASSSQGAGENIQYF. CDR3 coding DNA: TGTGCCAGCAGCTCCCAGGGGGCAGGCGAAAACATTCAGTACTTC.

The J gene is TRBJ1-5, the V gene TRBV4-1; maybe TRBD1 (5 bases). The CDR3 runs 18 residues. Germline CDR1 reads MGHRA; CDR2 reads YSYEKL. Trimming shortened V by 0 bases and J by 3 bases, and 18 bases separated the two germline ends. CDR3 coding DNA: TGCGCCAGCAGCCAAGAGGGCAAGATGGGGGTGAACAATCAGCCCCAGCATTTT. Its translation: CASSQEGKMGVNNQPQHF.

This clone was seen once. CDR3 in amino acids: CASSLGQGGNYGYTF. The CDR3 nucleotides read TGCGCCAGCAGCTTGGGGCAGGGGGGTAACTATGGCTACACCTTC. This chain joins TRBV5-1 and TRBJ1-2; 7 bases line up with TRBD1. Germline-derived CDR1 and CDR2 are SGHRS and YFSETQ. The CDR3 runs to 15 residues. Germline trimming cut 0 bases from V and 1 base from J; bases unmatched to any gene: 3.

V usage is TRBV11-3 and J usage is TRBJ2-2; D gene ambiguous. The CDR3 loop spans 14 amino acids. Germline CDR1 reads SGHNT; CDR2 reads YENEEA. The ends were cut back, 5 bases at V and 0 bases at J, with 7 bases in the middle. The CDR3 reads CASSLYSNTGELFF. The CDR3 DNA reads TGTGCCAGCAGCCTTTATTCGAACACCGGGGAGCTGTTTTTT.

Remarks on this clone: Sequence at one end of the junction differs from germline and may be a read error. The CDR3: CASKDRGLPRAF. CDR3 sequence (DNA): TGTGCCAGTAAGGACAGGGGGCTGCCCCGAGCCTTC. The rearrangement links TRBV19 to TRBJ2-7; 11 bases are shared with TRBD1. The CDR3 is made up of 12 amino acids. CDR1 is LNHDA and CDR2 is SQIVND in the germline V gene (reference sequence).

This chain connects TRBV18 to TRBJ2-7, with D perhaps TRBD1 (6 bases). The CDR3 runs to 14 residues. CDR1 is KGHSH and CDR2 is LQKENI in the germline V gene. V was shortened by 3 bases and J by 0 bases, with 9 bases between the two germline ends. Written as DNA, the CDR3 is TGTGCCAGCTCACCTAGACAGGACTCCTACGAGCAGTACTTC. Translated, it gives CASSPRQDSYEQYF. Full variable domain (missing parts from reference TRBV18 and TRBJ2-7): NAGVMQNPRHLVRRRGQEARLRCSPMKGHSHVYWYRQLPEEGLKFMVYLQKENIIDESGMPKERFSAEFPKEGPSILRIQQVVRGDSAAYFCASSPRQDSYEQYFGPGTRLTVT.

V gene TRBV4-1 combines with J gene TRBJ2-1, with D unresolved. With 0 bases removed from V and 4 bases from J, the gap between germline ends came to 10 bases. The CDR3 spans 15 residues. Looked up from germline, CDR1 is MGHRA and CDR2 is YSYEKL. CDR3 DNA: TGCGCCAGCAGCCAAGATCTCGTGGGTTACAATGAGCAGTTCTTC. This encodes CASSQDLVGYNEQFF.

The chain has TRBV18 and TRBJ1-2; a possible D gene is TRBD1 (5 bases). This CDR3 is 14 amino acids long. Germline V gene sequence: CDR1 KGHSH, CDR2 LQKENI. V shed 5 bases and J shed 4 bases, with 14 bases lying between them. CDR3 amino acids: CASSTGLLLYGYTF. The DNA of the CDR3 is TGTGCCAGCTCAACGGGACTCCTACTCTATGGCTACACCTTC.

This clone was counted between two and nine times. V is TRBV2 and J is TRBJ1-5; no clear D gene. This CDR3 comprises 14 residues. The germline V and J ends were trimmed by 4 bases and 6 bases, with 13 bases remaining between them. Germline V CDR1 and CDR2: SNHLY, FYNNEI. The CDR3 bases are TGTGCCAGCAGTGGGCAAGGGATGGGTCAGCCCCAGCATTTT. It translates to CASSGQGMGQPQHF.

V is TRBV19 and J is TRBJ1-3; D uncertain. The CDR3 loop spans 16 amino acids. Trimming left V 5 bases short and J 0 bases short, with 14 bases between. CDR1 is LNHDA and CDR2 is SQIVND in the germline V gene (reference sequence). CDR3 coding DNA: TGTGCCAGTAGTTCCTTGAGACTTTCCTCTGGAAACACCATATATTTT. Translating gives CASSSLRLSSGNTIYF.

The chain uses TRBV5-1 and TRBJ2-5; D perhaps matches TRBD1 (5 bases). V shed 4 bases and J shed 1 base, with 20 bases lying between them. The CDR3 is 17 residues long. Germline CDR1 and CDR2: SGHRS and YFSETQ. CDR3 DNA: TGCGCCAGCAGCCGCGAATCCGCAGGGTGGTCCCAAGAGACCCAGTACTTC. The encoded protein is CASSRESAGWSQETQYF.

V and J are TRBV4-1 and TRBJ2-3; TRBD2 matches at 12 bases. This CDR3 region has 22 residues. V dropped 1 base and J dropped 4; count of bases not matched to a gene: 21. In germline, CDR1 is MGHRA, CDR2 YSYEKL. The chain's CDR3 is CASSQGRRLAGAQALAADTQYF. The CDR3 region has the DNA TGCGCCAGCAGCCAAGGTAGGAGACTAGCGGGGGCCCAGGCCCTGGCCGCAGATACGCAGTATTTT.

This rearrangement joins TRBV7-3 to TRBJ2-5; D is uncertain. CDR1 is SGHTA and CDR2 is FQGTGA in the germline V gene. Trimming left V 2 bases short and J 9 bases short, with 13 bases between. The CDR3 has 13 residues. CDR3 protein: CASSLGIETPQYF. The CDR3 region has the DNA TGTGCCAGCAGCTTAGGAATTGAGACCCCCCAGTACTTC.

The J gene is TRBJ2-1, the V gene TRBV9, with D unresolved. The V and J ends lost 0 bases and 0 bases respectively, with 7 bases between them. Germline V CDR1 and CDR2: SGDLS, YYNGEE. The CDR3 runs to 15 residues. CDR3 coding DNA: TGTGCCAGCAGCGTAGGATCAACCTCCTACAATGAGCAGTTCTTC. Translated: CASSVGSTSYNEQFF.

V and J are TRBV9 and TRBJ2-3, with D tentatively TRBD2 (5 bases). The V end lost 3 bases, the J end lost 6 bases, and 20 bases lay between the germline ends. The CDR3 extends over 16 amino acids. Germline V gene sequence: CDR1 SGDLS, CDR2 YYNGEE. CDR3 region: CASSAAVGLPGDTQYF. The CDR3 DNA sequence: TGTGCCAGCAGCGCAGCGGTGGGCTTACCCGGGGATACGCAGTATTTT.

This clone was found a few times. The V call is TRBV29-1, the J call TRBJ2-3; D might be TRBD1 or TRBD2, each matching 6 bases. CDR3 size: 15 residues. Germline lookup yields CDR1 SQVTM and CDR2 ANQGSEA. V shed 5 bases and J shed 1 base, with 16 bases lying between them. CDR3 protein: CSVSPSRGGTDTQYF. The CDR3 DNA sequence: TGCAGCGTTTCACCATCTAGGGGGGGCACAGATACGCAGTATTTT.

The chain couples TRBV29-1 to TRBJ1-1; D is unresolved. V gave up 4 bases and J gave up 1 base, with 13 bases separating them. This CDR3 comprises 14 residues. Germline lookup yields CDR1 SQVTM and CDR2 ANQGSEA. The CDR3 DNA sequence: TGCAGCGTTGTACCCTTAGGAAAGAACACTGAAGCTTTCTTT. It translates to CSVVPLGKNTEAFF.